The clone carrying this TCR beta chain occurred a few times. No antigen is known for it. Germline CDR1 reads SGHTA; CDR2 reads FQGNSA. This CDR3 region has 15 residues. V dropped 3 bases and J dropped 0 bases, with 11 bases sitting between them. The sample comes from a study of vaccination and CD4 T cells after COVID-19. The Oncomine TCR Beta short-read assay was applied to DNA of cultured CD4+ T cells. TCRdb recomputed calls from the PCR reads with MiXCR, one row per CDR3 protein. The table has around 15,000 distinct CDR3 sequences, 47% seen once. Described time point: late sampling 161 to 241 days after vaccination in a few convalescent patients. Treatment reported: approximately 10-day PBMC culture with coronavirus spike peptide pools or control peptides (ViraFEST assay).

The V and J genes are TRBV7-2 and TRBJ1-1; the D gene is possibly TRBD1 (6 bases). This TCR came from a human donor who had recovered from COVID-19. The sequences come from CD4+ T cells from blood, cultured in vitro, collected about 7 months after SARS-CoV-2 vaccination. Here the CDR3 reads CASSLGGALNTEAFF. The DNA of the CDR3 is TGTGCCAGCAGCTTGGGGGGGGCCCTGAACACTGAAGCTTTCTTT.